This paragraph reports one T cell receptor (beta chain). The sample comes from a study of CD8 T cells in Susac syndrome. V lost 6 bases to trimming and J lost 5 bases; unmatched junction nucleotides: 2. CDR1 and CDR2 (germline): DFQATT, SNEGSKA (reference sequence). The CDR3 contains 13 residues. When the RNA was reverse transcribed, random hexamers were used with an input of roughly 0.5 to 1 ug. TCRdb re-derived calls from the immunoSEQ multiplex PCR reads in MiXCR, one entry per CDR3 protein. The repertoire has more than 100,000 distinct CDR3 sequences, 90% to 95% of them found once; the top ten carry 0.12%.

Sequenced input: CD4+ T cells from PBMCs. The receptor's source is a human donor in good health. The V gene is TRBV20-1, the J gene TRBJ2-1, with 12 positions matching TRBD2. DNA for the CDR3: TGCAGTGCCGGACTAGCGGGAAACAATGAGCAGTTCTTC. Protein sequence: CSAGLAGNNEQFF.